This TCR beta chain was sequenced for a study of cytomegalovirus exposure and HLA in healthy donors. Study overall: An early data release held 75 million to 100 million unique TCRs from HLA-typed donors.

About this clone: Its specificity is not known.

CDR3 length: 12 residues. Germline V gene data show CDR1 as MNHNS and CDR2 as SASEGT. The V gene end was trimmed by 6 bases and the J gene end by 11 bases; junction bases not matched to a gene: 3. Study-level findings and limits: Previous analysis showed most TCR beta V segments were productive about 87% or about 30% of the time. A later analysis associated 16,000 or so TCR beta sequences with HLA alleles at a 0.05 false discovery rate.

The PCR made use of 60 Vbeta and 13 Jbeta primers. Clones were read by immunoSEQ multiplex PCR, and TCRdb kept only the in-frame ones, dropping some. The sample yields about 110,000 clones, approximately 69% seen once. The genes are TRBV6-1 and TRBJ1-6, with 8 bases matching TRBD1. The sequence derives from a woman in her thirties or forties in good health and CMV-seropositive. Sequences were obtained from PBMCs. As DNA, the CDR3 is TGTGCCAGCAGGACAGGGGAGACACCCCTCCACTTT. Translating it yields CASRTGETPLHF.